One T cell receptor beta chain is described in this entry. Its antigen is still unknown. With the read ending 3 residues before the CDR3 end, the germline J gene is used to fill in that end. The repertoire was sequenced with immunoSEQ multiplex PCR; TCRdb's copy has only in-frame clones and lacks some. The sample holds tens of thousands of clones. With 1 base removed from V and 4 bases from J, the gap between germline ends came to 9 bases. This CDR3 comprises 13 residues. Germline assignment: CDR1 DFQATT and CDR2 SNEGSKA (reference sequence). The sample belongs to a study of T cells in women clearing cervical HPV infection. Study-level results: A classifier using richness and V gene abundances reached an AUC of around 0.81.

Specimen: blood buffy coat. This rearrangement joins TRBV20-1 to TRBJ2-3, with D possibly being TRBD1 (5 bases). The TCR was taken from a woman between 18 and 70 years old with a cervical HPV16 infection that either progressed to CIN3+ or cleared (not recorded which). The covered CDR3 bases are TGCAGTGCTAGAGCGGCAGGGCCAGATACG. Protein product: CSARAAGPDT. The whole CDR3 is CSARAAGPDTQYF.